This T cell receptor beta chain was retrieved from a study of shared clonotypes between healthy human individuals (dated by TCRdb to about 2020). In the study overall: The cohort included three men and two women between 18 and 49 years of age. Per donor, leukapheresis produced somewhere between about 0.94 and 9 billion PBMCs. The study deeply sequenced blood TCR repertoires of about five healthy adults to estimate repertoire size and the extent of clonotype sharing between individuals. To increase sequencing depth and limit assay-specific biases, TCR repertoire library preparation and sequencing were carried out by different laboratories using diverse techniques. For each donor, three plates each were used for CD4 naive and CD4 memory, two plates were used for CD8 naive, and one plate was used for CD8 memory. The study at large found these results: Approximately 5% of naive CD4, more than 3% of naive CD8, roughly 2.4% of memory CD4, and about 0.4% of memory CD8 clonotypes were shared across several donors. Because the study included a small number of donors, the genetic and exposure-history diversity represented was limited. Larger estimated clonotype richness was generally found for naive subsets than for memory subsets. Compared with non-shared clonotypes, clonotypes shared by all four sorted-subset donors had higher generation probabilities. Sampling was limited to blood, and TCR repertoires in tissue likely differ from TCR repertoires in blood. Pairwise subsampling led to the expectation that sequencing depth would affect the degree of clonotype sharing among donors. Rarefaction of sorted-subset datasets indicated incomplete sequencing despite the large sequencing depth.

From its cysteine to its phenylalanine, the CDR3 spans 16 amino acids. Only the CDR3 DNA is retained, 48 bases long and in frame from the first base. V is clipped by 0 bases and J by 7 bases, and the sequence between their germline boundaries is 16 bases long. The germline V gene provides CDR1 LGHNA and CDR2 YSLEER. Donors were healthy HIV-negative adults with no recently reported acute infections or vaccinations. Every donor was a Caucasian adult residing in Nashville, Tennessee, USA. CD4+ T cells were enriched by magnetic negative selection; naive cells were then positively selected on CD45RA, and the negative fraction formed the memory subset. Blood was obtained by leukapheresis, after which PBMCs were separated by Ficoll-Histopaque density gradient centrifugation and cryopreserved in liquid nitrogen vapor phase. Purity and quantity of every magnetically sorted T cell population were checked by analytical flow cytometry. Genomic DNA was isolated from each sorted fraction and quantified by UV absorbance on a Nanodrop 2000c.

With regard to this clone: Its antigen is still unknown. The sample holds no much larger clone one base away, and base qualities are not on file.

TCR CDR3 regions were amplified from genomic DNA by multiplex PCR using the deep immunoSEQ assay. Extracted genomic DNA from each cell subset was distributed evenly across all wells of several immunoSEQ 96-well plates, and each plate was treated as a replicate. For sorted subsets, 200 to 250 ng of genomic DNA, equivalent to 30,000 or so T cell genomes, went into each replicate PCR. The purified libraries were quantified using a Qubit 3.0 fluorometer, sized with a Bioanalyzer 2100, and then quantified again using the KAPA Library Quantification kit. Every immunoSEQ 96-well plate was sequenced on a separate single-read 150-cycle Illumina NextSeq 550 flow cell. The authors' pipeline ran thus. Because only junctional sequences without quality scores were contained in the immunoSEQ output, filtering matching that applied to full-length reads could not be performed. Sequences were annotated with PyIR, a Python wrapper for IgBLAST v1.9, and V/J genes and CDR3 were assigned using IMGT germline references. Any read was removed if the V/J assignment was weak (E-value above 1e-6), the CDR3 was missing, or the read contained stop codons, out-of-frame junctions, or ambiguous translated residues. V3J clonotypes were defined as sequences sharing the same inferred V gene, J gene, and CDR3 amino acid sequence. To compute the percentage overlap between repertoires, the number of shared unique clonotypes was divided by the size of the smaller repertoire. Repertoire richness was assessed with RTK rarefaction, the Chao1 estimator, and Recon v2.1 estimates of unobserved clonotypes. For all TCRbeta clonotypes obtained by the gDNA method from a handful of donors, generation probabilities were computed with OLGA. The table was pulled from immuneACCESS by TCRdb, which kept in-frame rearrangements only. Such tables lose some clones; where checked, under half of the loss comes from unresolved V genes, and the rest has no known cause. The V and J calls and the clone size are those of that table, but D and trimming were determined from the DNA. The sample profile shows 2 million to 3 million clones; roughly 93% of them were found once. Clones ranked in the top ten supply 0.36% of the sample.

The material sequenced was naive CD4+ T cells from PBMCs. This specimen's cell subset or site label, interpreted: CD45RA+ positively selected. This sequence was found in a man between 18 and 29 years old in good health. Some clones in this sample may be carry-over from other donors' samples. Recombination linked TRBV4-3 to TRBJ2-1; there is no confident call for the D gene. CDR3 loop: CASSQEWLTPENEQFF. The DNA is TGCGCCAGCAGCCAAGAATGGTTGACCCCCGAGAATGAGCAGTTCTTC.